Listed here are 10 T cell receptor beta chains from one sample, sequenced in a study of regulatory T cells in long-lasting Graves disease. Assembly of TCR beta libraries relied on iRepertoire HTBI primers together with Arm-PCR of CDR3 regions. TCRdb re-called the multiplex PCR reads through MiXCR, storing one row per CDR3 protein. The data contain about 450,000 distinct CDR3 sequences, 15% to 20% of them singletons. Noted time point: newly diagnosed GD, antithyroid drugs for less than 3 months. Construction of the TCR library relied on RNA isolated from PBMCs. The same data also contributed to another study, on T cells in Graves' hyperthyroidism and ophthalmopathy.

The sequences come from peripheral blood mononuclear cells (PBMCs), collected at new diagnosis, from a patient treated with antithyroid drugs. The source is a woman in her thirties with Graves disease.

This clonotype appeared a few times. The V and J genes are TRBV20-1 and TRBJ2-7, with D possibly TRBD1 on 5 matching bases. This CDR3 has 14 amino acids. With 7 bases removed from V and 0 bases from J, the gap between germline ends came to 16 bases. The germline CDR1 and CDR2 sequences are DFQATT and SNEGSKA (reference sequence). The CDR3 is CSGDSPERSYEQYF. The DNA for the CDR3 is TGCAGTGGTGACAGCCCAGAGCGCTCCTACGAGCAGTACTTC.

This clonotype has at least ten counts. V gene TRBV27 combines with J gene TRBJ1-5, with 8 bases matching TRBD1. Germline V gene sequence: CDR1 MNHEY, CDR2 SMNVEV (reference sequence). The CDR3 contains 17 residues. Germline trimming cut 4 bases from V and 0 bases from J; bases unmatched to any gene: 8. CDR3: CASSSLQGGYSNQPQHF. The CDR3 bases are TGTGCCAGCAGTTCCCTACAGGGGGGATATAGCAATCAGCCCCAGCATTTT.

This clonotype was found many times. The rearrangement links TRBV6-1 to TRBJ2-3; 12 bases align to TRBD2. Per the germline V gene, CDR1 is MNHNS and CDR2 is SASEGT. V gave up 8 bases and J gave up 6 bases; unmatched junction bases: 9. The CDR3 runs to 15 residues. The DNA of the CDR3 is TGTGCCAGCGGCTGGTGGACTAGCGGGAAGGATACGCAGTATTTT. Protein: CASGWWTSGKDTQYF.

The chain has TRBV7-9 and TRBJ2-7; TRBD1 matches at 7 bases. The ends lost 5 bases at V and 3 bases at J; junction bases unmatched: 7. There are 14 residues in the CDR3. Germline V gene data show CDR1 as SEHNR and CDR2 as FQNEAQ (reference sequence). CDR3 in DNA: TGTGCCAGCAGCCCGTCGGGACAGAACTACGAGCAGTACTTC. Protein sequence: CASSPSGQNYEQYF.

This clonotype has a count of ten or more. The chain uses TRBV3-1 and TRBJ2-3; 12 bases are shared with TRBD2. This CDR3 is built from 17 residues. V was pared by 3 bases and J by 4 bases, with 8 bases of the junction left unmatched. Germline loops: CDR1 LGHDT, CDR2 YNNKEL (reference sequence). The CDR3 reads CASSHTGLAGTPDTQYF. The CDR3 DNA sequence: TGTGCCAGCAGCCATACTGGACTAGCGGGGACCCCAGATACGCAGTATTTT.

In its sample, this clonotype was seen many times. The chain combines TRBV20-1 with TRBJ1-1; 7 bases agree with TRBD1. The junction had 11 bases not matched to a gene; V was cut back by 3 bases and J by 1 base. The CDR3 consists of 16 residues. The V gene's germline CDR1 is DFQATT and CDR2 SNEGSKA (reference sequence). CDR3 region: CSARRTGDSWNTEAFF. Here the CDR3 DNA reads TGCAGTGCTAGGAGGACAGGTGATAGTTGGAACACTGAAGCTTTCTTT.

This clonotype was detected ten times or more. The V gene is TRBV11-2, the J gene TRBJ1-6, with a tentative D call TRBD1 (5 bases). The CDR3 sequence is 14 residues long. V lost 5 bases and J lost 4, with 9 bases in between. The V gene's germline CDR1 is SGHAT and CDR2 FQNNGV. The CDR3 reads CASSLRGYNSPLHF. The CDR3 DNA reads as TGTGCCAGCAGCCTTAGGGGATATAATTCACCCCTCCACTTT.

This clonotype has a count of ten or more. The chain has TRBV7-8 and TRBJ1-1; 8 bases align to TRBD1. The trim removed 6 bases at V and 6 bases at J, leaving 6 bases unmatched. Per germline, CDR1 SGHVS and CDR2 FQNEAQ. The CDR3 runs 13 residues. CDR3 in amino acids: CASRGTGSSEAFF. The CDR3 DNA is TGTGCCAGCAGGGGGACAGGTTCCTCTGAAGCTTTCTTT. The variable domain in full, with the rest retrieved from reference TRBV7-8 and TRBJ1-1, is GAGVSQSPRYKVAKRGQDVALRCDPISGHVSLFWYQQALGQGPEFLTYFQNEAQLDKSGLPSDRFFAERPEGSVSTLKIQRTQQEDSAVYLCASRGTGSSEAFFGQGTRLTVV.

The V gene is TRBV15, the J gene TRBJ2-7, with D hard to call. Trimming shortened V by 1 base and J by 1 base, and 5 bases separated the two germline ends. Germline assignment: CDR1 LNHNV and CDR2 YYDKDF (reference sequence). The CDR3 consists of 13 residues. The CDR3 DNA is TGTGCCACCAGCAGAGGTCGGTCCTACGAGCAGTACTTC. Translating it yields CATSRGRSYEQYF.

About this clonotype: A read error is likely here: a far larger clone is one base away. The chain employs TRBV20-1 and TRBJ2-5, with a tentative D call TRBD1 (6 bases). Deletions cut 6 bases from V and 13 bases from J, with 27 bases between. Per germline, CDR1 DFQATT and CDR2 SNEGSKA (reference sequence). CDR3 size: 14 residues. CDR3 sequence (DNA): TGCAGTGCCACCCGGGACATACCTGGCTACGAGCGGTACTTC. This sequence encodes CSATRDIPGYERYF.